The 24 T cell receptor beta chains presented below share a single source sample, sequenced in a study of T cell responses to AZD1222 COVID-19 vaccine. Here immunoSEQ multiplex PCR was the method, and the copy in TCRdb shows in-frame clones only, minus some. The top ten hold 9% to 9.5% of the sample, which has over 110,000 clones, roughly 92% seen once. Material: peripheral blood, obtained 28 days after the second AZD1222 dose. The source is an adult who received the AZD1222 COVID-19 vaccine.

The chain recombines TRBV7-8 with TRBJ2-2, with a tentative D call TRBD1 (5 bases). Trimming removed 2 bases from V and 4 bases from J, with 11 bases in between. The CDR3 runs to 15 residues. CDR1 and CDR2 (germline): SGHVS, FQNEAQ. CDR3 amino acids: CASSLMDTLTGELFF. As DNA, the CDR3 is TGTGCCAGCAGCTTAATGGACACCCTCACCGGGGAGCTGTTTTTT.

The chain combines TRBV28 with TRBJ1-2, with 11 nucleotides matching TRBD1. This CDR3 has 15 amino acids. Germline lookup yields CDR1 MDHEN and CDR2 SYDVKM. The V segment lost 6 bases and the J segment 7 bases; nucleotides outside the gene matches: 10. The CDR3 sequence: CASSVPGTGGFGYTF. For the CDR3, the DNA is TGTGCCAGCAGCGTCCCGGGGACAGGGGGGTTTGGCTACACCTTC.

This chain joins TRBV28 and TRBJ2-7; the D is unclear. The CDR3 is 12 amino acids. In germline, CDR1 is MDHEN, CDR2 SYDVKM. With 5 bases removed from V and 3 bases from J, the gap between germline ends came to 8 bases. CDR3 nucleotides: TGTGCCAGCAGTAGCTATCGCTACGAGCAGTACTTC. The encoded protein is CASSSYRYEQYF.

The chain employs TRBV5-8 and TRBJ2-1, with 9 bases lining up with TRBD2. Germline V gives CDR1 SGHTS, CDR2 YDEGEE. The CDR3 consists of 14 residues. Trimming cost V 1 base and J 6 bases; bases outside gene matches: 2. The CDR3 bases are TGTGCCAGCAGCTTGTCTAGCGGGATCAATGAGCAGTTCTTC. It encodes CASSLSSGINEQFF.

The chain carries TRBV10-3 and TRBJ1-6, with unresolved D. Germline assignment: CDR1 ENHRY and CDR2 SYGVKD. The CDR3 loop spans 14 amino acids. Trimming shortened V by 6 bases and J by 7 bases, and 13 bases separated the two germline ends. CDR3 amino acids: CAISLGQTNSPLHF. DNA for the CDR3: TGTGCCATCAGCCTCGGTCAAACCAATTCACCCCTCCACTTT.

The chain couples TRBV2 to TRBJ2-6; perhaps D is TRBD1 or TRBD2 (5 bases each). The V gene's germline CDR1 is SNHLY and CDR2 FYNNEI. Deletions cut 1 base from V and 0 bases from J, with 10 bases between. CDR3 length equals 17 residues. The CDR3 here is CASSEGPGTSGANVLTF. The CDR3 region has the DNA TGTGCCAGCAGTGAAGGTCCAGGGACCTCTGGGGCCAACGTCCTGACTTTC.

The chain joins TRBV9 to TRBJ2-2; D is perhaps TRBD1 (6 bases). CDR1 and CDR2 (germline): SGDLS, YYNGEE. This CDR3 has 15 amino acids. The V end was cut by 1 base, the J end by 4 bases, with 11 bases between. The CDR3 is CASSVNRAGTGELFF. DNA for the CDR3: TGTGCCAGCAGCGTAAACAGGGCGGGCACCGGGGAGCTGTTTTTT.

The chain links TRBV5-4 to TRBJ1-6; D not certain. Per germline, CDR1 SGHNT and CDR2 YYREEE (reference sequence). The CDR3 covers 14 residues. V was pared by 0 bases and J by 6 bases, with 7 bases between. The CDR3 is CASSLDDINSPLHF. The CDR3 region has the DNA TGTGCCAGCAGCTTGGACGACATTAATTCACCCCTCCACTTT.

J is TRBJ1-1 and V is TRBV11-2; D is unclear. This CDR3 region has 16 residues. Germline values: CDR1 SGHAT, CDR2 FQNNGV. V was shortened by 2 bases and J by 5 bases, with 18 bases between the two germline ends. CDR3 loop: CASSLWRPSSGTEAFF. The CDR3 DNA reads TGTGCCAGCAGCTTATGGCGCCCAAGCTCTGGAACTGAAGCTTTCTTT.

The chain joins TRBV19 to TRBJ2-1; D is perhaps TRBD2 (5 bases). The germline V gene encodes CDR1 LNHDA and CDR2 SQIVND (reference sequence). Trimming left V 5 bases short and J 7 bases short, with 9 bases between. This CDR3 comprises 12 residues. The CDR3 coding sequence is TGTGCCAGTAGTCAGCCGGGGAATGAGCAGTTCTTC. This codes for CASSQPGNEQFF. The variable domain in full, completed from reference TRBV19 and TRBJ2-1, reads DGGITQSPKYLFRKEGQNVTLSCEQNLNHDAMYWYRQDPGQGLRLIYYSQIVNDFQKGDIAEGYSVSREKKESFPLTVTSAQKNPTAFYLCASSQPGNEQFFGPGTRLTVL.

The count of this clone is one. This chain joins TRBV12-5 and TRBJ2-2; 7 bases are shared with TRBD1. The J segment lost 2 bases and the V segment lost 7 bases, leaving 13 bases of the junction unmatched. Germline V lookup: CDR1 LGHNT, CDR2 FRNRAP. CDR3 length equals 17 residues. CDR3 sequence reads: CASAPPKDRLNTGELFF. As DNA, the CDR3 is TGTGCTAGTGCCCCTCCTAAGGACAGGCTTAACACCGGGGAGCTGTTTTTT.

This sequence joins TRBV19 and TRBJ1-1; no definite D call. V was cut by 3 bases and J by 3 bases, with 5 bases left in between. The CDR3 runs to 12 residues. Per the germline V gene, CDR1 is LNHDA and CDR2 is SQIVND (reference sequence). The CDR3: CASSIQDTEAFF. Here the CDR3 DNA reads TGTGCCAGTAGTATCCAGGACACTGAAGCTTTCTTT. The variable domain in full, completed from reference TRBV19 and TRBJ1-1, reads DGGITQSPKYLFRKEGQNVTLSCEQNLNHDAMYWYRQDPGQGLRLIYYSQIVNDFQKGDIAEGYSVSREKKESFPLTVTSAQKNPTAFYLCASSIQDTEAFFGQGTRLTVV.

The chain employs TRBV27 and TRBJ1-5; 8 bases align to TRBD1. Germline V lookup: CDR1 MNHEY, CDR2 SMNVEV (reference sequence). V lost 4 bases and J lost 11; bases outside the gene matches: 7. This CDR3 spans 13 amino acids. CDR3 sequence: CASSSPPGQAQHF. The CDR3 nucleotides are TGTGCCAGCAGTTCACCGCCGGGACAGGCCCAGCATTTT.

The rearrangement links TRBV6-1 to TRBJ1-4, with D perhaps matching TRBD1 (6 bases). Trimming pared 2 bases from V and 5 bases from J, leaving 12 bases between. This CDR3 has 15 residues. Germline assignment: CDR1 MNHNS and CDR2 SASEGT. The CDR3 DNA reads as TGTGCCAGCAGTGAACCGGGGCAGGGGAATGAAAAACTGTTTTTT. Amino acid sequence: CASSEPGQGNEKLFF.

V usage is TRBV5-4 and J usage is TRBJ1-1; no reliable D call. V shed 2 bases and J shed 3 bases, with 14 bases lying between them. Germline loops: CDR1 SGHNT, CDR2 YYREEE (reference sequence). This CDR3 contains 15 residues. In DNA form, the CDR3 reads TGTGCCAGCAGCTTAGACGAAGCTGTCGACACTGAAGCTTTCTTT. This encodes CASSLDEAVDTEAFF.

The chain uses TRBV29-1 and TRBJ2-1, with a weak D call TRBD1 (6 bases). CDR1 and CDR2 (germline): SQVTM, ANQGSEA. V was shortened by 0 bases and J by 8 bases, with 17 bases between the two germline ends. The CDR3 covers 15 residues. CDR3 DNA sequence: TGCAGCGTTGAAGATGCCGGGGAACAGGGCTATGAGCAGTTCTTC. It encodes CSVEDAGEQGYEQFF.

This chain connects TRBV28 to TRBJ1-4; no definite D call. Trimming took off 3 bases at V and 4 bases at J, with 12 bases between the two ends. Germline CDR1 reads MDHEN; CDR2 reads SYDVKM. CDR3 size: 15 residues. CDR3 DNA: TGTGCCAGCAGTTTTGAGGGATCGGGTAATGAAAAACTGTTTTTT. It translates to CASSFEGSGNEKLFF.

CDR3 sequence: CASSINRGWNQPQHF. DNA of the CDR3: TGTGCCAGCAGTATCAACAGGGGTTGGAATCAGCCCCAGCATTTT. V gene TRBV28 combines with J gene TRBJ1-5; 7 positions agree with TRBD1. Germline V gene sequence: CDR1 MDHEN, CDR2 SYDVKM. CDR3 length: 15 residues. V gave up 5 bases and J gave up 4 bases; unmatched junction bases: 8.

J is TRBJ2-7 and V is TRBV11-3, with unresolved D. Germline V gene lookup returns CDR1 SGHNT and CDR2 YENEEA. The CDR3 loop spans 16 amino acids. V was shortened by 5 bases and J by 4 bases, with 21 bases between the two germline ends. The CDR3 spells CASSKGDGWEGYEQYF. CDR3 nucleotides: TGTGCCAGCAGCAAAGGCGATGGGTGGGAAGGATACGAGCAGTACTTC.

V gene TRBV5-1 combines with J gene TRBJ2-3; D is unclear. The CDR3 is 14 residues long. The germline V gene encodes CDR1 SGHRS and CDR2 YFSETQ. Trimming took off 4 bases at V and 3 bases at J, with 12 bases between the two ends. CDR3 in amino acids: CASSHPLRTDTQYF. CDR3 nucleotide sequence: TGCGCCAGCAGCCACCCCCTCCGGACAGATACGCAGTATTTT.

This rearrangement joins TRBV7-2 to TRBJ2-1; D possibly corresponds to TRBD1 (5 bases). CDR1 and CDR2 from the germline V gene are SGHTA and FQGNSA. Between the trimmed V and J ends, which lost 1 base and 7 bases, there was a span of 14 bases. This CDR3 has 15 residues. Here the CDR3 DNA reads TGTGCCAGCAGCTTAGTGATGGGGTCAGGGAATGAGCAGTTCTTC. This codes for CASSLVMGSGNEQFF.

For the CDR3, the DNA is TGTGCCAGCAGTTTATGGTCTGGGGGCAATCAGCCCCAGCATTTT. This sequence encodes CASSLWSGGNQPQHF. The rearrangement joins TRBV28 to TRBJ1-5; D is unclear. The germline V gene has CDR1 MDHEN and CDR2 SYDVKM. V shed 0 bases and J shed 2 bases, with 8 bases lying between them. The CDR3 length is 15 residues.

The chain employs TRBV7-9 and TRBJ2-6, with D maybe TRBD2 (5 bases). Germline V gene data show CDR1 as SEHNR and CDR2 as FQNEAQ (reference sequence). Deletions cut 2 bases from V and 2 bases from J, with 10 bases between. This CDR3 is 16 amino acids long. The CDR3 coding sequence is TGTGCCAGCAGCTTATGGCGAGGGACTGGGGCCAACGTCCTGACTTTC. Translation: CASSLWRGTGANVLTF.

The rearrangement links TRBV24-1 to TRBJ2-1; maybe TRBD1 (6 bases). Trimming removed 4 bases at V and 1 base at J, with 16 bases between. The CDR3 totals 17 residues. CDR1 and CDR2 (germline): KGHDR, SFDVKD. The chain's CDR3 is CATSDPLRGESYNEQFF. CDR3 nucleotide sequence: TGTGCCACCAGTGACCCCCTCAGGGGAGAATCCTACAATGAGCAGTTCTTC.